This is a list of T cell receptor beta chains from one sample in a study of response to subunit inactivated influenza vaccine. Via MiXCR, TCRdb re-called the RT-PCR reads, giving one row per CDR3 protein. Of approximately 230,000 distinct CDR3 sequences listed, 9% to 15% are singletons. The material was non-naive T cells sorted from PBMCs, obtained roughly 15 days before vaccination. The receptors stem from a man in his forties or fifties who received an inactivated influenza vaccine. CDR3s include the opening cysteine and the closing phenylalanine or tryptophan. Fields, in order: clone size, D gene, V gene, J gene, CDR3 DNA, CDR3 protein. The D gene is left open where the match is weak. Not every row has a clone size; where given, it reads once, few, many or a size class.

>many|.|TRBV18|TRBJ2-7
TGTGCCAGCTCACCACCTGACGGATTTCCCTACGAGCAGTACTTC
CASSPPDGFPYEQYF
>many|.|TRBV19|TRBJ1-5
TGTGCCAGTAGTTCGGCAGGCAATCAGCCCCAGCATTTT
CASSSAGNQPQHF
>.|.|TRBV6-4|TRBJ2-1
TGTGCCAGCAGTGTACTAGGAGGGGGTATAAATGAGCAGTTCTTC
CASSVLGGGINEQFF
>.|TRBD2|TRBV5-6|TRBJ2-5
TGTGCCAGCAGCTTCGGACTAGCGGATCAAGAGACCCAGTACTTC
CASSFGLADQETQYF
>many|.|TRBV15|TRBJ2-5
TGTGCCACCAGCAGAGATCCCGAGCTCCCGTACTTC
CATSRDPELPYF
>.|TRBD2|TRBV20-1|TRBJ2-3
TGCAGTGCTAGAGTGTCCAGCGGGAGGGCCGTAGATACGCAGTATTTT
CSARVSSGRAVDTQYF
>.|.|TRBV20-1|TRBJ2-3
TGCAGTGCCCTTAATTCCGCTTCAGATACGCAGTATTTT
CSALNSASDTQYF
>few|TRBD2|TRBV4-1|TRBJ2-3
TGCGCCAGCAGCCAAAAATCGCTTCGGGGCGGGGGGGACACAGATACGCAGTATTTT
CASSQKSLRGGGDTDTQYF
>few|.|TRBV6-1|TRBJ2-3
TGTGCCAGCAGACCATATGGGAGCGATACGCAGTATTTT
CASRPYGSDTQYF
>.|.|TRBV3-1|TRBJ2-7
TGTGCCAGCAAGTTCGGGACCTCTTACGAGCAGTACTTC
CASKFGTSYEQYF
>.|.|TRBV7-3|TRBJ2-3
TGTGCCAGCAGCTTATCTATGGCAGATACGCAGTATTTT
CASSLSMADTQYF
>many|.|TRBV5-1|TRBJ2-7
TGCGCCAGCAGCCCAGGGACATCGGGGACGAGGCAGTACTTC
CASSPGTSGTRQYF
>.|.|TRBV6-6|TRBJ2-7
TGTGCCACCAGCGAGAACGGCGGCTACGAGCAGTACTTC
CATSENGGYEQYF
>.|.|TRBV30|TRBJ2-1
TGTGCCTGGAGTGCTCCCCCCGGGGGTGAGCAGTTCTTC
CAWSAPPGGEQFF
>.|.|TRBV28|TRBJ1-3
TGTGCCACCGTCTCAAATGGAAACACCATATATTTT
CATVSNGNTIYF
>many|.|TRBV7-9|TRBJ2-1
TGTGCCAGCAGCCCCGGGGCCTGGGCGGGTGAGCAGTTCTTC
CASSPGAWAGEQFF
>.|TRBD1|TRBV6-2/TRBV6-3|TRBJ2-1
TGTGCCAGCAGTTCTTTACCCGAAACAGGGGTCAATGAGCAGTTCTTC
CASSSLPETGVNEQFF
>few|.|TRBV6-6|TRBJ1-6
TGTGCCAGCAGTTACACGGGGGGGTCACCCCTCCACTTT
CASSYTGGSPLHF
>few|.|TRBV5-6|TRBJ2-5
TGTGCCAGCAGCCCAAATCAGGGAATCCAAGAGACCCAGTACTTC
CASSPNQGIQETQYF
>few|.|TRBV4-3|TRBJ2-1
TGCGCCAGCAGCAGGACCCCCCGGGGCCGCTCCTACAATGAGCAGTTCTTC
CASSRTPRGRSYNEQFF
>.|.|TRBV7-6|TRBJ2-1
TGTGCCAGCAGCTTAGGGAAAGTTATGTCTCCCACCGGGTCCTACAATGAGCAGTTCTTC
CASSLGKVMSPTGSYNEQFF
>.|.|TRBV4-2|TRBJ1-2
TGTGCCAGCAGCCAAGGCACCAGCTCAGGAGGCTACACCTTC
CASSQGTSSGGYTF
>few|TRBD1|TRBV12-3/TRBV12-4|TRBJ1-5
TGTGCCAGCAGTCCCCGATCAGGGGGCTGGCAGCCCCAGCATTTT
CASSPRSGGWQPQHF
>few|TRBD2|TRBV14|TRBJ2-1
TGTGCCAGCAGCCCCTACCACACTAGCGGGAGGAATGAGCAGTTCTTC
CASSPYHTSGRNEQFF
>.|.|TRBV11-2|TRBJ2-3
TGTGCCAGCAGCTTAATTTTTCTAGATACGCAGTATTTT
CASSLIFLDTQYF
>few|TRBD1|TRBV25-1|TRBJ1-6
TGTGCCAGCAGTGGACAGGGAGGCTCCTATAATTCACCCCTCCACTTT
CASSGQGGSYNSPLHF
>.|.|TRBV6-2/TRBV6-3|TRBJ2-3
TGTGCCAGCAGTGTCCAAGATACGCAGTATTTT
CASSVQDTQYF
>many|.|TRBV5-1|TRBJ2-7
TGCGCCAGCAGCTTGGCCCCGGGGTACGGCGAGCAGTACTTC
CASSLAPGYGEQYF
>few|.|TRBV12-3/TRBV12-4|TRBJ1-4
TGTGCCAGCAGTTTAGGTGGGGGCATTAAAAAACTGTTTTTT
CASSLGGGIKKLFF
>.|.|TRBV5-5|TRBJ2-1
TGTGCCAGCAGCTTGCAACCCGGCGATGAGCAGTTCTTC
CASSLQPGDEQFF
>many|TRBD2|TRBV5-1|TRBJ2-2
TGCGCCAGCAAGACGACTAGCGGAAACACCGGGGAGCTGTTTTTT
CASKTTSGNTGELFF
>few|.|TRBV25-1|TRBJ1-2
TGTGCCAGCAGTGATTATACCGGCTATGGCTACACCTTC
CASSDYTGYGYTF
>.|TRBD2|TRBV15|TRBJ2-3
TGTGCCACCAGCAGAGCTGGACTAGCGGGCACAGATACGCAGTATTTT
CATSRAGLAGTDTQYF
>few|.|TRBV7-9|TRBJ1-1
TGTGCCAGCAGCCCTCTTAGGGCTTTGAACACTGAAGCTTTCTTT
CASSPLRALNTEAFF
>.|.|TRBV5-1|TRBJ2-7
TGCGCCAGCAGCTTGACCGGGGGCGAATACGAGCAGTACTTC
CASSLTGGEYEQYF
>many|.|TRBV4-3|TRBJ1-1
TGCGCCAGCAGCCAAGTTTTACTGAACACTGAAGCTTTCTTT
CASSQVLLNTEAFF
>.|.|TRBV5-5|TRBJ1-1
TGTGCCAGCAGCTTTTACAGGACCGGCGGGAACACTGAAGCTTTCTTT
CASSFYRTGGNTEAFF
>.|.|TRBV7-9|TRBJ1-3
TGTGCCAGCAGCTTAGACCAGCTCTCTGGAAACACCATATATTTT
CASSLDQLSGNTIYF
>few|TRBD2|TRBV4-1|TRBJ2-3
TGCGCCAGCAGCCAAGATGGGAGGGAATCAGATACGCAGTATTTT
CASSQDGRESDTQYF
>many|.|TRBV4-1|TRBJ2-1
TGCGCCAGCAGCCACGAACACTACAATGAGCAGTTCTTC
CASSHEHYNEQFF
>few|.|TRBV27|TRBJ2-2
TGTGCCAGCAGTTTCCTGAGGGGGGAGCTGTTTTTT
CASSFLRGELFF